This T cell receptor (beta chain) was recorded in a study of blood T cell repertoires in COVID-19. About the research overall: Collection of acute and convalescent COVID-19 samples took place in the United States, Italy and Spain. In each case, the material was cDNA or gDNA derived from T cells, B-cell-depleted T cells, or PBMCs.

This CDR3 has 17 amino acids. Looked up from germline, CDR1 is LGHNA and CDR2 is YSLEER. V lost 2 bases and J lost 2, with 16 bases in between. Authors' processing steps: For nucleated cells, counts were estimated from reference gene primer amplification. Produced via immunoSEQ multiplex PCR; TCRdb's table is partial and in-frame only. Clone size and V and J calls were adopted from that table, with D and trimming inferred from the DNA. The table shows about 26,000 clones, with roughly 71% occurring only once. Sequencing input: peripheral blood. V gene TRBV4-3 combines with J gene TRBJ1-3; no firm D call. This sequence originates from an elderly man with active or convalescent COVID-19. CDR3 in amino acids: CASSQFVGELPGNTIYF. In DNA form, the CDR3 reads TGCGCCAGCAGCCAATTCGTCGGGGAATTACCTGGAAACACCATATATTTT.